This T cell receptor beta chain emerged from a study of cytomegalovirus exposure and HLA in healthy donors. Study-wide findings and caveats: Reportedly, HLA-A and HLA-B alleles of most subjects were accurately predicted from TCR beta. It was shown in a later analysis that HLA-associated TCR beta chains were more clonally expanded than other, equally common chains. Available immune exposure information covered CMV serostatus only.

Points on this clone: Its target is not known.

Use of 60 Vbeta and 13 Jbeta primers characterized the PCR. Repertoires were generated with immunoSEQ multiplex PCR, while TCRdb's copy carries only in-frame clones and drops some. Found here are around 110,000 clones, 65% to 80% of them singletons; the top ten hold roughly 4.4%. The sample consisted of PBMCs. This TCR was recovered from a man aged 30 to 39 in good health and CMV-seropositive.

The CDR3 protein is CASSLVVGTGWRDTQYF. The CDR3, as DNA: TGTGCCAGCAGCTTAGTGGTTGGGACAGGGTGGAGAGATACGCAGTATTTT. The gene calls are TRBV7-9 and TRBJ2-3; 9 nucleotides align to TRBD1. Per germline, CDR1 SEHNR and CDR2 FQNEAQ (reference sequence). The CDR3 runs 17 residues. The trim removed 1 base at V and 5 bases at J, leaving 10 bases unmatched.